The 12 T cell receptor beta chains given below trace back to one sample, sequenced in a study of human T cells and chemical hapten exposure. TCRdb reanalysed the RACE reads using MiXCR and keeps one entry per CDR3 protein. Here the sample spans about 340,000 distinct CDR3 sequences, roughly 6.9% being singletons. Time point described: patch test 1, 2 weeks after DPC sensitization. Specified treatment: therapeutic diphenylcyclopropenone sensitization with weekly scalp DPC. The sample was whole blood, taken in connection with sensitization to the hapten diphenylcyclopropenone (DPC). The receptors shown here come from a woman under 30 with alopecia areata. Some clones in this sample may be carry-over from other donors' samples.

This clonotype was seen a few times. The chain combines TRBV7-9 with TRBJ2-7, with D maybe TRBD2 (6 bases). The CDR3 length is 15 residues. CDR1 SEHNR and CDR2 FQNEAQ come from the germline V gene (reference sequence). Between the trimmed V and J ends, which lost 4 bases and 3 bases, there was a span of 16 bases. The CDR3 DNA follows: TGTGCCAGCAGCTCGAGGGCATGGGGGGACTACGAGCAGTACTTC. Protein product: CASSSRAWGDYEQYF.

This clonotype has more than one count but fewer than ten. The CDR3 region has the DNA TGTGCCAGCTCACCAAACGCAGGACTCAATCAGCCCCAGCATTTT. Its protein is CASSPNAGLNQPQHF. The chain has TRBV18 and TRBJ1-5; no reliable D call. The V gene's germline CDR1 is KGHSH and CDR2 LQKENI. CDR3 size: 15 residues. Trimming shortened V by 2 bases and J by 3 bases, and 11 bases separated the two germline ends.

In this sample, this clonotype turned up many times. The chain recombines TRBV10-3 with TRBJ2-6; 7 bases fit TRBD2. Germline CDR1 reads ENHRY; CDR2 reads SYGVKD. Unmatched junction bases numbered 1, after V lost 8 bases and J lost 3 bases. This CDR3 is 13 amino acids long. The CDR3 DNA reads as TGTGCCATCGCGGGGGTTGGGGCCAACGTCCTGACTTTC. Protein sequence: CAIAGVGANVLTF.

The sample holds many counts of this clonotype. The chain's CDR3 is CASSLGVGAGYIQYF. The CDR3 nucleotides read TGTGCCAGCAGCTTAGGTGTGGGGGCCGGGTACATTCAGTACTTC. The gene calls are TRBV7-2 and TRBJ2-4; possibly TRBD1 for D (6 bases). This CDR3 spans 15 amino acids. The V gene lost 1 base and the J gene lost 8 bases, with 15 bases spanning the gap. The germline V gene encodes CDR1 SGHTA and CDR2 FQGNSA.

In its sample, this clonotype was seen a few times. The chain recombines TRBV11-2 with TRBJ2-5, with 8 bases aligning to TRBD1. V was pared by 5 bases and J by 3 bases, with 2 bases of the junction left unmatched. The CDR3 is 13 amino acids. The germline gives CDR1 SGHAT, CDR2 FQNNGV. The chain's CDR3 is CASSQTGEETQYF. The CDR3 coding sequence is TGTGCCAGCAGCCAGACAGGGGAAGAGACCCAGTACTTC.

The chain is built from TRBV5-1 and TRBJ2-6, with 11 positions matching TRBD2. Germline CDR1 is SGHRS and CDR2 is YFSETQ. V lost 3 bases and J lost 0; bases outside the gene matches: 5. The CDR3 contains 18 residues. The CDR3 DNA reads as TGCGCCAGCAGCTCGCTGACTAGCGGGGACTCTGGGGCCAACGTCCTGACTTTC. Amino acid sequence: CASSSLTSGDSGANVLTF.

The J gene is TRBJ1-1, the V gene TRBV6-1; D remains unclear. Trimming stripped 9 bases from V and 8 bases from J, with 13 bases between. Per germline, CDR1 MNHNS and CDR2 SASEGT. This CDR3 is 11 amino acids long. DNA for the CDR3: TGTGCCAGTTATCTTCAGCGGGAAGCTTTCTTT. Its protein product is CASYLQREAFF.

This clonotype came up a few times. The chain employs TRBV6-1 and TRBJ2-3; no reliable D call. Trimming removed 2 bases from V and 2 bases from J, with 8 bases in between. The CDR3 extends over 14 amino acids. Looked up from germline, CDR1 is MNHNS and CDR2 is SASEGT. The CDR3 is CASSERTITDTQYF. The CDR3 bases are TGTGCCAGCAGTGAACGGACCATCACAGATACGCAGTATTTT.

This clonotype was counted between two and nine times. The chain recombines TRBV2 with TRBJ2-2; a weak D match, TRBD1 (6 bases). This CDR3 is 13 amino acids long. Germline V CDR1 and CDR2: SNHLY, FYNNEI. V shed 8 bases and J shed 4 bases, with 11 bases lying between them. The CDR3 reads CASSGQITGELFF. The CDR3 nucleotides read TGTGCCAGCTCGGGACAAATCACCGGGGAGCTGTTTTTT.

The chain couples TRBV5-4 to TRBJ2-3; tentatively, D is TRBD1 (5 bases). Germline V gives CDR1 SGHNT, CDR2 YYREEE (reference sequence). Trimming left V 5 bases short and J 2 bases short, with 18 bases between. The CDR3 runs 16 residues. The CDR3 DNA reads TGTGCCAGCAGTTTTGCAGGGAAGTCGAACACAGATACGCAGTATTTT. This translates into CASSFAGKSNTDTQYF. The full variable domain, with the rest looked up from reference TRBV5-4 and TRBJ2-3, is ETGVTQSPTHLIKTRGQQVTLRCSSQSGHNTVSWYQQALGQGPQFIFQYYREEENGRGNFPPRFSGLQFPNYSSELNVNALELDDSALYLCASSFAGKSNTDTQYFGPGTRLTVL.

This clonotype was seen many times. V is TRBV13 and J is TRBJ1-1; D gene unclear. This CDR3 spans 13 amino acids. The V gene lost 3 bases and the J gene lost 11 bases, with 16 bases spanning the gap. CDR1 and CDR2 (germline): PRHDT, FYEKMQ (reference sequence). For the CDR3, the DNA is TGTGCCAGCAGCTTCAGTGACTCATTAGGGGCTTTCTTT. This gives the protein CASSFSDSLGAFF. Complete variable domain (other parts from reference TRBV13 and TRBJ1-1): AAGVIQSPRHLIKEKRETATLKCYPIPRHDTVYWYQQGPGQDPQFLISFYEKMQSDKGSIPDRFSAQQFSDYHSELNMSSLELGDSALYFCASSFSDSLGAFFGQGTRLTVV.

This clonotype was counted only a few times. The chain carries TRBV4-3 and TRBJ2-3; unclear D gene. The CDR3 consists of 14 residues. Trimming shortened V by 4 bases and J by 5 bases, and 13 bases separated the two germline ends. CDR1 LGHNA and CDR2 YSLEER come from the germline V gene. This chain's CDR3 is CASSLTLTGDTQYF. Written as DNA, the CDR3 is TGCGCCAGCAGCCTGACACTCACGGGAGATACGCAGTATTTT.